This T cell receptor beta chain derives from a study of cytotoxic CD8 clonotypes in ibrutinib-treated CLL. Turning to the study itself: The subjects consisted of 11 relapsed/refractory and approximately 15 treatment-naive individuals, with approximately 18 IGHV unmutated. Once patients had received a median about eleven months of treatment, range 6 to 36, response samples were obtained. Study results and caveats: Clonality at baseline surpassed age-matched healthy donors and tracked circulating CD8+ T-cell counts.

The V and J ends lost 4 bases and 1 base, in that order; junction bases with no gene match: 5. The CDR3 runs 15 residues. CDR1 is SGHRS, CDR2 YFSETQ, per germline. For this clone: Antigen specificity is unknown.

The protocol was immunoSEQ multiplex PCR, while the TCRdb copy is restricted to in-frame clones and leaves out a portion. The sample has 90,000 to 150,000 clones, 55% to 75% seen once. The J gene is TRBJ2-1, the V gene TRBV5-1; TRBD2 aligns across 7 bases. The sequence derives from a human donor with chronic lymphocytic leukemia. The specimen comprised PBMCs, sampled after 24 months of ibrutinib treatment. CDR3 DNA sequence: TGCGCCAGCAGCCTGGGCGGGAGTTCCTACAATGAGCAGTTCTTC. The encoded protein is CASSLGGSSYNEQFF.